These 21 T cell receptor beta chains were sequenced from one sample in a study of blood T cells in healthy people across ages. Next came a second PCR, run for about 7 to 12 cycles, which used a sample-barcoded 5' primer along with a J-beta primer mix. TCRdb analysed the 5' RACE reads with MiXCR anew, one entry per CDR3 protein. The sample carries about 1 million distinct CDR3 sequences, around 27% recorded once. The sample was also reused in another study, on T cells of mothers and their children.

Material for sequencing was blood. The receptors originated from a girl aged 2 to 9 in good health.

On this clonotype: Here the CDR3 omits its conserved ending phenylalanine or tryptophan, so a read error is the likely source. This chain uses TRBV10-3 with TRBJ2-1; D may be TRBD1 (6 bases). The germline CDR1 and CDR2 sequences are ENHRY and SYGVKD. V was shortened by 10 bases and J by 6 bases, with 10 bases between the two germline ends. The CDR3 is 11 amino acids. CDR3 in DNA: TGTGCCACCCTCAGGGGCAATGAGCAGTTCCTC. As protein: CATLRGNEQFL.

The chain is built from TRBV15 and TRBJ2-1; D is unclear. Germline loops: CDR1 LNHNV, CDR2 YYDKDF (reference sequence). Between the trimmed V and J ends, which lost 5 bases and 5 bases, there was a span of 10 bases. The CDR3 sequence is 13 residues long. CDR3 in DNA: TGTGCCACCAGCGTTGGGTACCACAATGAGCAGTTCTTC. Its protein product is CATSVGYHNEQFF. Full variable domain (outside the CDR3, taken from reference TRBV15 and TRBJ2-1): DAMVIQNPRYQVTQFGKPVTLSCSQTLNHNVMYWYQQKSSQAPKLLFHYYDKDFNNEADTPDNFQSRRPNTSFCFLDIRSPGLGDTAMYLCATSVGYHNEQFFGPGTRLTVL.

This chain connects TRBV9 to TRBJ2-2, with D perhaps TRBD2 (5 bases). V was cut by 6 bases and J by 6 bases, with 15 bases left in between. The CDR3 consists of 14 residues. Per germline, CDR1 SGDLS and CDR2 YYNGEE. CDR3: CASTKEGSAGELFF. CDR3 DNA sequence: TGTGCCAGCACGAAAGAGGGTTCGGCCGGGGAGCTGTTTTTT.

V is TRBV6-5 and J is TRBJ2-2, with no clear D. V lost 0 bases and J 3 bases, leaving 8 bases between the germline ends. The CDR3 sequence is 15 residues long. Looked up from germline, CDR1 is MNHEY and CDR2 is SVGAGI. The CDR3 loop is CASSYSQGHTGELFF. CDR3 in DNA: TGTGCCAGCAGTTACTCACAAGGACACACCGGGGAGCTGTTTTTT.

In its sample, this clonotype was seen a few times. The rearrangement uses TRBV6-5 and TRBJ2-6; TRBD2 is a possible D gene (5 bases). The CDR3 runs to 18 residues. Trimming removed 2 bases from V and 0 bases from J, with 14 bases in between. The germline V gene has CDR1 MNHEY and CDR2 SVGAGI. The CDR3 DNA is TGTGCCAGCAGTTACGGGATGGGCGGGCACTCTGGGGCCAACGTCCTGACTTTC. Translating it yields CASSYGMGGHSGANVLTF.

The chain has TRBV6-2 or TRBV6-3 and TRBJ1-6, with D hard to call. The V gene lost 6 bases and the J gene lost 11 bases, with 8 bases spanning the gap. CDR1 MNHEY and CDR2 SVGEGT come from the germline V gene. CDR3 length: 11 residues. The CDR3 DNA follows: TGTGCCAGCAGCTACCCGACACCCCTCCACTTT. Translated, it gives CASSYPTPLHF.

This clonotype was observed a few times. The rearrangement joins TRBV28 to TRBJ2-7; possibly TRBD2 for D (6 bases). CDR3 length: 15 residues. V lost 4 bases and J lost 6, with 19 bases in between. Germline CDR1 is MDHEN and CDR2 is SYDVKM. This CDR3 reads CASSSPTSWFAEQYF. Written as DNA, the CDR3 is TGTGCCAGCAGTTCACCGACTAGTTGGTTTGCCGAGCAGTACTTC.

This clonotype showed up just a few times. This chain joins TRBV11-3 and TRBJ1-4; 7 bases map to TRBD1. The CDR3 is 16 residues long. Unmatched junction bases numbered 13, after V lost 5 bases and J lost 7 bases. Germline lookup yields CDR1 SGHNT and CDR2 YENEEA. The CDR3 loop is CASSQPTGFKGEKLFF. The DNA of the CDR3 is TGTGCCAGCAGCCAACCGACAGGGTTTAAGGGTGAAAAACTGTTTTTT.

J is TRBJ2-1 and V is TRBV7-9, with D perhaps TRBD1 (7 bases). Gene TRBJ2-5 matches the end of the DNA better, so the J call may be wrong. The CDR3 is made up of 17 amino acids. CDR1 SEHNR and CDR2 FQNEAQ come from the germline V gene (reference sequence). The CDR3 region has the DNA TGTGCCAGCAGCTTAGCGGGGGCAGGGGGGAACCAAGAGACCCAGTACTTC. Translated: CASSLAGAGGNQETQYF.

This clonotype was counted a few times. This chain uses TRBV20-1 with TRBJ2-5, with 15 bases identical to TRBD2. V lost 5 bases, J lost 5 bases, and 9 bases stayed unmatched. The CDR3 is 16 amino acids. CDR1 is DFQATT, CDR2 SNEGSKA, per germline (reference sequence). The CDR3 sequence: CSAERTSGRAAETQYF. The CDR3 DNA sequence: TGCAGTGCTGAGAGGACTAGCGGGAGGGCCGCGGAGACCCAGTACTTC.

The V gene is TRBV18, the J gene TRBJ2-3; 7 bases line up with TRBD2. Germline CDR1 reads KGHSH; CDR2 reads LQKENI. The ends lost 0 bases at V and 5 bases at J; junction bases unmatched: 5. This CDR3 has 15 residues. The CDR3 nucleotides are TGTGCCAGCTCACCACCTTCCGGCGGGGGAGATACGCAGTATTTT. It is translated as CASSPPSGGGDTQYF. Supplemented by reference TRBV18 and TRBJ2-3, the full variable domain reads NAGVMQNPRHLVRRRGQEARLRCSPMKGHSHVYWYRQLPEEGLKFMVYLQKENIIDESGMPKERFSAEFPKEGPSILRIQQVVRGDSAAYFCASSPPSGGGDTQYFGPGTRLTVL.

CDR3 DNA sequence: TGTGCCAGCAGCTTAGGACCGGGGGTCGAGCAGTACTTC. Protein product: CASSLGPGVEQYF. This chain links TRBV7-2 with TRBJ2-5, with D possibly being TRBD2 (6 bases). The J call may not be correct, given that the DNA end is closer to TRBJ2-7. The CDR3 is 13 amino acids. CDR1 and CDR2 (germline): SGHTA, FQGNSA.

This rearrangement joins TRBV11-2 to TRBJ2-5; no reliable D call. V was shortened by 3 bases and J by 2 bases, with 22 bases between the two germline ends. Germline CDR1 SGHAT, CDR2 FQNNGV. The CDR3 length is 18 residues. CDR3 coding DNA: TGTGCCAGCAGCTTTTCTTTATCACCAGCCCACTCGCAAGAGACCCAGTACTTC. This translates into CASSFSLSPAHSQETQYF.

The chain uses TRBV4-3 and TRBJ1-2; D call uncertain. The CDR3 is 15 residues long. Trimming cost V 0 bases and J 6 bases, with 14 bases left between them. Germline V gene data show CDR1 as LGHNA and CDR2 as YSLEER. CDR3 amino acids: CASSQDRASRDGYTF. In DNA form, the CDR3 reads TGCGCCAGCAGCCAAGATCGGGCAAGTAGGGATGGCTACACCTTC.

The rearrangement uses TRBV12-3 or TRBV12-4 and TRBJ1-2, with D hard to call. Between the trimmed V and J ends, which lost 8 bases and 3 bases, there was a span of 10 bases. The CDR3 is made up of 12 amino acids. Here the CDR3 DNA reads TGTGCCAGCGCTGGACCTCACTATGGCTACACCTTC. It is translated as CASAGPHYGYTF.

Many counts were recorded for this clonotype. V gene TRBV9 combines with J gene TRBJ1-5; D call uncertain. CDR1 and CDR2 (germline): SGDLS, YYNGEE. The CDR3 loop spans 13 amino acids. Trimming shortened V by 0 bases and J by 5 bases, and 6 bases separated the two germline ends. The DNA for the CDR3 is TGTGCCAGCAGCGTAGGCCTGCATCAGCCCCAGCATTTT. This encodes CASSVGLHQPQHF.

The CDR3 loop is CASSSRGGDDTGELFF. In DNA form, the CDR3 reads TGTGCCAGCAGTTCCAGGGGGGGGGACGACACCGGGGAGCTGTTTTTT. The rearrangement uses TRBV12-3 or TRBV12-4 and TRBJ2-2; either TRBD1 or TRBD2 may supply D (7 bases each). V lost 4 bases and J 3 bases, leaving 15 bases between the germline ends. This CDR3 comprises 16 residues.

This clonotype was detected a few times. The J gene is TRBJ2-5, the V gene TRBV4-3, with 9 bases lining up with TRBD2. The DNA end lines up better with TRBJ2-1; the J call may be wrong. The CDR3 is 13 residues long. Looked up from germline, CDR1 is LGHNA and CDR2 is YSLEER. The CDR3, as DNA: TGCGCCAGCAGACCCCGCGGGGGGGCTGAGCAGTTCTTC. Translating it yields CASRPRGGAEQFF.

The V and J genes are TRBV5-1 and TRBJ1-2; 9 nucleotides align to TRBD1. V lost 4 bases to trimming and J lost 8 bases; unmatched junction nucleotides: 9. This CDR3 region has 14 residues. CDR1 is SGHRS, CDR2 YFSETQ, per germline. The CDR3 DNA sequence: TGCGCCAGCAGCGACGGGACAGGGACGGCGGGCTACACCTTC. Protein: CASSDGTGTAGYTF.

This clonotype came up a few times. The chain carries TRBV20-1 and TRBJ2-7; D perhaps matches TRBD1 (5 bases). CDR3 length equals 14 residues. V was trimmed by 0 bases and J by 3 bases, leaving 12 bases between them. Looked up from germline, CDR1 is DFQATT and CDR2 is SNEGSKA (reference sequence). CDR3 DNA sequence: TGCAGTGCTAGAGATCCTCGACAGAACTACGAGCAGTACTTC. Translated, it gives CSARDPRQNYEQYF.

This clonotype was counted only a few times. This chain uses TRBV5-4 with TRBJ2-7, with no clear D. The CDR3 covers 14 residues. The germline gives CDR1 SGHNT, CDR2 YYREEE (reference sequence). Trimming pared 4 bases from V and 4 bases from J, leaving 15 bases between. CDR3 sequence (DNA): TGTGCCAGCAGCGATGGACGGCAGAGGTACGAGCAGTACTTC. Translating gives CASSDGRQRYEQYF.